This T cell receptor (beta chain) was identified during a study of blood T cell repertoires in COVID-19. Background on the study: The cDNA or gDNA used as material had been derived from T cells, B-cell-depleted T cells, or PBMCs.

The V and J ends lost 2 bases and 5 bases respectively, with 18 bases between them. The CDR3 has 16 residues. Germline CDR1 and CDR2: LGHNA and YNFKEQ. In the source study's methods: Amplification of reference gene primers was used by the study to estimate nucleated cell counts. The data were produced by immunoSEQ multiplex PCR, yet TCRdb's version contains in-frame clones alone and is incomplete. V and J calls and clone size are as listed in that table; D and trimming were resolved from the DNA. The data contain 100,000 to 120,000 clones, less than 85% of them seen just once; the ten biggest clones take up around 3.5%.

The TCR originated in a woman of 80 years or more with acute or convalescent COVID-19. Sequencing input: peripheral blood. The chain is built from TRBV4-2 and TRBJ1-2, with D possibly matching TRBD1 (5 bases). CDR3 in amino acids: CASSQPTTTRGYGYTF. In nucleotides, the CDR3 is TGTGCCAGCAGCCAACCGACTACGACTCGGGGGTATGGCTACACCTTC.